This entry describes one TCR beta chain. The data were obtained in a study of technical replicates of blood from a few donors. TCRdb keeps only in-frame clones here, not all; method: immunoSEQ multiplex PCR. The sample yields about 63,000 clones, approximately 86% seen once. J lost 3 bases, V lost 3 bases, and 12 bases had no gene match. This CDR3 spans 16 amino acids. Germline CDR1 reads SGHDT; CDR2 reads YYEEEE. The clonotype originates from a human donor in good health. Some clones in this sample may be carry-over from other donors' samples. Sequencing was performed on PBMCs. This chain joins TRBV5-6 and TRBJ2-7; 7 bases match TRBD2. CDR3 sequence: CASSSALSSGVYEQYF. Written as DNA, the CDR3 is TGTGCCAGCAGCTCTGCCTTGTCTAGCGGAGTCTACGAGCAGTACTTC.